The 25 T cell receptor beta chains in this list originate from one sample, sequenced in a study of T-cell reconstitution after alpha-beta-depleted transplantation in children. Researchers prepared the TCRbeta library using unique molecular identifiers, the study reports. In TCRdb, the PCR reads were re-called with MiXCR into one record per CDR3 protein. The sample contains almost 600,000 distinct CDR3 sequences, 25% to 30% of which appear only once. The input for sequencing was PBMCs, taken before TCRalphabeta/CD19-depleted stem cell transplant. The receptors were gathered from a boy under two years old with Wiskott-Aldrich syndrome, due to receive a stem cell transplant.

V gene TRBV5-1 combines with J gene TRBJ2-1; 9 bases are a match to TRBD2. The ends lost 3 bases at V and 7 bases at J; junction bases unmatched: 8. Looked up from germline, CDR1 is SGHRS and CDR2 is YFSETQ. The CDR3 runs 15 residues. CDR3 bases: TGCGCCAGCAGCTCGGGGGCGGGAGGGCCAAATGAGCAGTTCTTC. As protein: CASSSGAGGPNEQFF.

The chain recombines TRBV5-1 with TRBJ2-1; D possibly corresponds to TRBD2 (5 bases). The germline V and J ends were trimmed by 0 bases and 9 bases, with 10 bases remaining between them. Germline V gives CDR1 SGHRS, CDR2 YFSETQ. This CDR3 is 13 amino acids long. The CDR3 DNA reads TGCGCCAGCAGCTTGGATCCGGGGAGTGAGCAGTTCTTC. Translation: CASSLDPGSEQFF.

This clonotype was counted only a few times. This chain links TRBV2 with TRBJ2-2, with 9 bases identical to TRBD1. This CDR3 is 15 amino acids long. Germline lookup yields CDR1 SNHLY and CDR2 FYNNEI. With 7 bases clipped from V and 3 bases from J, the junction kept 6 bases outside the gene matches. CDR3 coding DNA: TGTGCCAGCACTCCGGGACAGGGCGACACCGGGGAGCTGTTTTTT. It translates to CASTPGQGDTGELFF.

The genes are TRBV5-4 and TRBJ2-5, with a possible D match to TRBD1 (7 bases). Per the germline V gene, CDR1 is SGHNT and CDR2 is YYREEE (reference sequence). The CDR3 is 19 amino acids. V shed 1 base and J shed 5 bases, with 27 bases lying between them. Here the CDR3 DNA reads TGTGCCAGCAGCTTGCGCTCGCCCGCATCCAGGGGGGTAGGGGAGACCCAGTACTTC. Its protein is CASSLRSPASRGVGETQYF.

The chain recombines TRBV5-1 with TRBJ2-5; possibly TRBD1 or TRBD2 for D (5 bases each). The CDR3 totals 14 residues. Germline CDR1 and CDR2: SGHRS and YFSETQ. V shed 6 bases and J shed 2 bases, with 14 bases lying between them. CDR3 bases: TGCGCCAGCACAACGGGGAGACAGCAAGAGACCCAGTACTTC. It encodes CASTTGRQQETQYF.

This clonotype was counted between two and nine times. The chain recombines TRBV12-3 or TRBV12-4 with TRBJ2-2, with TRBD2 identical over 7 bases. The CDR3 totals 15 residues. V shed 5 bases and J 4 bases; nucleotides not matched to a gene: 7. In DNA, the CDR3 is TGTGCCAGCAGTAGGCACAGCGGGGCCACCGGGGAGCTGTTTTTT. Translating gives CASSRHSGATGELFF.

The CDR3 DNA reads as TGCAGCGCATGCCCTAGCGGGAGCCCCTACGAGCAGTACTTC. As protein: CSACPSGSPYEQYF. This chain uses TRBV20-1 with TRBJ2-7, with TRBD2 matching over 10 bases. CDR1 is DFQATT and CDR2 is SNEGSKA in the germline V gene (reference sequence). The CDR3 is 14 residues long.

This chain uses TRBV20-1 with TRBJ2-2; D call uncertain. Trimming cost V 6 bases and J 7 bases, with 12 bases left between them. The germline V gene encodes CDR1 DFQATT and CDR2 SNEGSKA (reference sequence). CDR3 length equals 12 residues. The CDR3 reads CSAAPGFGELFF. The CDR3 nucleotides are TGCAGTGCCGCACCGGGTTTCGGGGAGCTGTTTTTT.

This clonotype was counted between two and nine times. The CDR3 spells CASSLGVHYGYTF. The CDR3 nucleotides are TGCGCCAGCAGCTTGGGAGTACACTATGGCTACACCTTC. The rearrangement links TRBV5-1 to TRBJ1-2; no reliable D call. Looked up from germline, CDR1 is SGHRS and CDR2 is YFSETQ. V shed 0 bases and J shed 3 bases, with 6 bases lying between them. The CDR3 loop spans 13 amino acids.

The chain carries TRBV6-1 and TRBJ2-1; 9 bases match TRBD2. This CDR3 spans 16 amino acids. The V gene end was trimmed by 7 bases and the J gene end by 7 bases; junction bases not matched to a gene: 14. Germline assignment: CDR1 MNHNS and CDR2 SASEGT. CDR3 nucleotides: TGTGCCAGCACCGGGAGGGTAGCGGGGGCTAGGAATGAGCAGTTCTTC. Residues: CASTGRVAGARNEQFF.

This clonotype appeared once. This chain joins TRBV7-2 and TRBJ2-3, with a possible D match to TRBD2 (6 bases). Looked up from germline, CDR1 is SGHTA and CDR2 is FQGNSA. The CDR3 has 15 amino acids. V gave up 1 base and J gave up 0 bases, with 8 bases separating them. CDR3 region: CASSLVRGSTDTQYF. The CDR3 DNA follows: TGTGCCAGCAGCTTAGTCCGGGGGAGCACAGATACGCAGTATTTT.

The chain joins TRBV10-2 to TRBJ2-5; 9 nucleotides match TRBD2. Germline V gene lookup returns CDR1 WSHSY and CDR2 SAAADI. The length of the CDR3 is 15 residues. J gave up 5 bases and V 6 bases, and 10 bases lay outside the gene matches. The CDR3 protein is CASRVAGGPGETQYF. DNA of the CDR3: TGCGCCAGCAGAGTCGCGGGAGGGCCCGGGGAGACCCAGTACTTC.

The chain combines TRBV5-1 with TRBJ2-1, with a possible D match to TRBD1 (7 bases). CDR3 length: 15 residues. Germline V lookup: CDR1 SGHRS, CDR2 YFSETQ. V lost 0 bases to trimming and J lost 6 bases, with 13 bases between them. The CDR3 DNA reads TGCGCCAGCAGCTTGGTCAGACAGGGAGGCAATGAGCAGTTCTTC. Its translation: CASSLVRQGGNEQFF.

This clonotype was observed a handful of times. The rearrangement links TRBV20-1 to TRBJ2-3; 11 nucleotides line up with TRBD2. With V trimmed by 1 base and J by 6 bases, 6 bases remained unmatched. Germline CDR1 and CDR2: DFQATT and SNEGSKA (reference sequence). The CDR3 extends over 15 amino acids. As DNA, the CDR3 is TGCAGTGCTAGAGGACTTCTAGCGGGAGGCGATACGCAGTATTTT. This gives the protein CSARGLLAGGDTQYF.

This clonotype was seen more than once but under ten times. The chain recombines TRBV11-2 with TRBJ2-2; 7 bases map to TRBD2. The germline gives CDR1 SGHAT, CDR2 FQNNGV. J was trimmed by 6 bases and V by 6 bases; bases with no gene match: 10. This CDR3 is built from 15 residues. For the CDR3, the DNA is TGTGCCAGCAGGCGCATCTTGGGGGGGGCCGGGGAGCTGTTTTTT. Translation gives CASRRILGGAGELFF.

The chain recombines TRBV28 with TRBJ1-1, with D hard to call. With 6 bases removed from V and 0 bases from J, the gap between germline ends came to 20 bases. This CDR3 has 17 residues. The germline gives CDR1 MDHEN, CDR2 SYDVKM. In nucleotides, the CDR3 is TGTGCCAGCAGCACGAGAGACAAGGCTCACATGAACACTGAAGCTTTCTTT. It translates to CASSTRDKAHMNTEAFF.

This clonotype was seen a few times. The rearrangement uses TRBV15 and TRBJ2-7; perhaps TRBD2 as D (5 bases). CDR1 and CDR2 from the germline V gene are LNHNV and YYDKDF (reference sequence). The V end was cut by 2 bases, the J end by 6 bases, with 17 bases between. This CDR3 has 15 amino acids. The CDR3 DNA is TGTGCCACCAGCAGATCCGAGCGAGCGGTCCGCGAGCAGTACTTC. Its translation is CATSRSERAVREQYF.

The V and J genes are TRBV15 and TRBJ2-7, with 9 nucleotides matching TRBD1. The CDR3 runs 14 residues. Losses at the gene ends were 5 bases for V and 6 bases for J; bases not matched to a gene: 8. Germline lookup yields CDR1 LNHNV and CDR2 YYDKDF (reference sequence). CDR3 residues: CATSSADRGSEQYF. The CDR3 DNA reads TGTGCCACCAGCTCCGCGGACAGGGGCAGCGAGCAGTACTTC.

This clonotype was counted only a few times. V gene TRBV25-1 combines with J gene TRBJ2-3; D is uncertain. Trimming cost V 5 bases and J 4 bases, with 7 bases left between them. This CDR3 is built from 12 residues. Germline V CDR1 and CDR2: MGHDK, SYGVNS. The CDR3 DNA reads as TGTGCCAGCAGTACACAGCCAGATACGCAGTATTTT. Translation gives CASSTQPDTQYF.

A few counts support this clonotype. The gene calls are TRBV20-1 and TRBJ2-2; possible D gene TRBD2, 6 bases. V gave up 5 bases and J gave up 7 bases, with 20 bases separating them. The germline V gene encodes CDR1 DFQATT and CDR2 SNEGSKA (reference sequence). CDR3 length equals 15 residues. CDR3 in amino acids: CSAESSVRVSGELFF. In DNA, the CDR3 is TGCAGTGCTGAGTCTAGCGTGCGAGTCAGCGGGGAGCTGTTTTTT.

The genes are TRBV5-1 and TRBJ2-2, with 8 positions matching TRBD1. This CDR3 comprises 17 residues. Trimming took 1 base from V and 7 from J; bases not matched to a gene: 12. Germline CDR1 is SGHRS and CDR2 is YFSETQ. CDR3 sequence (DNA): TGCGCCAGCAGCTTGTCCTCCGGGACAGGTGTCTACGGGGAGCTGTTTTTT. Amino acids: CASSLSSGTGVYGELFF.

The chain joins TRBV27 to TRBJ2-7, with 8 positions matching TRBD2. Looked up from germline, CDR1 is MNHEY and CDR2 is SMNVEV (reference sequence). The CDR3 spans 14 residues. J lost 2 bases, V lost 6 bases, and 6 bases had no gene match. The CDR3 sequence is CASRKRESTYEQYF. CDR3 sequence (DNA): TGTGCCAGCAGAAAGCGGGAGTCCACCTACGAGCAGTACTTC.

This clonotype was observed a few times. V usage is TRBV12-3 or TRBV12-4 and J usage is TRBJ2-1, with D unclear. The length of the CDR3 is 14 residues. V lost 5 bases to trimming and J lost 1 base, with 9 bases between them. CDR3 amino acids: CASSKLGSYNEQFF. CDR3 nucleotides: TGTGCCAGCAGTAAACTTGGGTCCTACAATGAGCAGTTCTTC.

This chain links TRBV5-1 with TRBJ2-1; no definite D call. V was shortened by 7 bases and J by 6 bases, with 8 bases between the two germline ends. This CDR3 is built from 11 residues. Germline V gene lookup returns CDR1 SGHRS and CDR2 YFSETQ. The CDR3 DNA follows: TGCGCCAGCCGCGCGATCAATGAGCAGTTCTTC. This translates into CASRAINEQFF.

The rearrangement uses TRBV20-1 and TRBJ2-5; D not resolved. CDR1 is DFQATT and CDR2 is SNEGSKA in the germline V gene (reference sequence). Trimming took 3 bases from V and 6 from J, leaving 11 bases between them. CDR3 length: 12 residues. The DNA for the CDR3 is TGCAGTGCTAGGGGCGTTTTTCAGACCCAGTACTTC. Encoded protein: CSARGVFQTQYF.